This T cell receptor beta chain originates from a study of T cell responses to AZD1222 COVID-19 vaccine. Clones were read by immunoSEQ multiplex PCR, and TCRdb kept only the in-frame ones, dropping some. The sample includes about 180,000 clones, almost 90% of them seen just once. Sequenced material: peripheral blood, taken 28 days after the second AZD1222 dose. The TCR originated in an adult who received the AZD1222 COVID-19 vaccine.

CDR3 sequence: CASNPNQGSNQPQHF. CDR3 nucleotides: TGTGCCAGCAACCCGAACCAGGGTAGCAATCAGCCCCAGCATTTT. This chain connects TRBV27 to TRBJ1-5; D is perhaps TRBD1 (5 bases). Germline values: CDR1 MNHEY, CDR2 SMNVEV (reference sequence). The V gene lost 7 bases and the J gene lost 0 bases, with 13 bases spanning the gap. CDR3 length: 15 amino acids.